The 20 T cell receptor beta chains listed next were all sequenced from one sample in a study of blood T cell repertoires in COVID-19. Method: immunoSEQ multiplex PCR; TCRdb's copy keeps in-frame clones and lacks some. The sample yields 300,000 or so clones, about 86% seen once. Source material: PBMCs or T cells enriched from blood (not recorded which). The receptors shown here come from a woman aged 40 to 50 with acute COVID-19.

The V call is TRBV25-1, the J call TRBJ1-1; 7 positions agree with TRBD1. CDR3 length: 14 residues. Looked up from germline, CDR1 is MGHDK and CDR2 is SYGVNS. The V segment lost 6 bases and the J segment 4 bases; nucleotides outside the gene matches: 8. CDR3 coding DNA: TGTGCCAGCAGCCGACAGGGCCGGGGCACTGAAGCTTTCTTT. Protein product: CASSRQGRGTEAFF.

This chain links TRBV9 with TRBJ1-4; D is undetermined. Trimming stripped 0 bases from V and 8 bases from J, with 11 bases between. Germline V lookup: CDR1 SGDLS, CDR2 YYNGEE. The CDR3 is 14 residues long. CDR3 loop: CASSVGPGEEKLFF. CDR3 in DNA: TGTGCCAGCAGCGTAGGTCCCGGAGAGGAAAAACTGTTTTTT.

The chain has TRBV27 and TRBJ1-3; D is perhaps TRBD1 (5 bases). The CDR3 sequence is 17 residues long. CDR1 is MNHEY and CDR2 is SMNVEV in the germline V gene (reference sequence). Between the trimmed V and J ends, which lost 3 bases and 1 base, there was a span of 16 bases. CDR3 region: CASSLLGGGISGNTIYF. CDR3 sequence (DNA): TGTGCCAGCAGTTTGCTTGGGGGGGGGATTTCTGGAAACACCATATATTTT.

The chain has TRBV11-2 and TRBJ2-7, with D uncertain. CDR3 length: 13 residues. In germline, CDR1 is SGHAT, CDR2 FQNNGV. Deletions cut 1 base from V and 5 bases from J, with 9 bases between. The CDR3 loop reads CASSLGTRNEQYF. In DNA, the CDR3 is TGTGCCAGCAGCTTAGGTACCAGGAACGAGCAGTACTTC.

V is TRBV6-5 and J is TRBJ1-2; D possibly corresponds to TRBD1 (6 bases). CDR1 is MNHEY and CDR2 is SVGAGI in the germline V gene. Trimming stripped 6 bases from V and 2 bases from J, with 16 bases between. CDR3 length: 15 amino acids. The CDR3, as DNA: TGTGCCAGCAGGCTAGGGACACTCACAAACTATGGCTACACCTTC. Its protein product is CASRLGTLTNYGYTF.

This rearrangement joins TRBV3-1 (or the pseudogene TRBV3-2) to TRBJ1-5; 7 nucleotides line up with TRBD1. CDR1 and CDR2 (germline): LGHDT, YNNKEL (reference sequence). CDR3 length: 15 residues. Trimming at V came to 6 bases and at J to 0 bases, leaving 5 bases not matched to a gene. The CDR3 DNA reads TGTGCCAGCAGTCCGACAGGGAATAGCAATCAGCCCCAGCATTTT. Protein product: CASSPTGNSNQPQHF.

As to this clone: A junction boundary mismatches the germline segment, possibly from a read error. The chain combines TRBV6-5 with TRBJ1-2, with unresolved D. CDR3 length: 15 amino acids. Germline V gene sequence: CDR1 MNHEY, CDR2 SVGAGI. CDR3 residues: CASSYGSGQTYAYTF. The CDR3 DNA is TGTGCCAGCAGTTACGGCTCTGGGCAGACCTATGCCTACACCTTC.

This chain joins TRBV10-3 and TRBJ1-5; 9 bases are shared with TRBD1. Germline assignment: CDR1 ENHRY and CDR2 SYGVKD. This CDR3 is built from 15 residues. V lost 5 bases to trimming and J lost 3 bases; unmatched junction nucleotides: 5. The CDR3 DNA follows: TGTGCCATCAGTTCGGGACAGGGTAACAATCAGCCCCAGCATTTT. It translates to CAISSGQGNNQPQHF.

This chain connects TRBV3-1 (or the pseudogene TRBV3-2) to TRBJ2-5; maybe TRBD2 (6 bases). CDR1 and CDR2 (germline): LGHDT, YNNKEL (reference sequence). The CDR3 loop spans 12 amino acids. The ends were cut back, 8 bases at V and 1 base at J, with 8 bases in the middle. This CDR3 reads CASRDSQETQYF. DNA for the CDR3: TGTGCCAGCCGGGACTCCCAAGAGACCCAGTACTTC.

This chain joins TRBV7-9 and TRBJ2-7; 8 bases match TRBD1. V dropped 5 bases and J dropped 2; count of bases not matched to a gene: 5. Germline V gives CDR1 SEHNR, CDR2 FQNEAQ (reference sequence). The CDR3 totals 14 residues. DNA for the CDR3: TGTGCCAGCAGCACGGACAGGGCGGCCTACGAGCAGTACTTC. As protein: CASSTDRAAYEQYF.

The CDR3: CASSRTGNNSPLHF. In DNA form, the CDR3 reads TGTGCCAGCAGCAGGACAGGCAATAATTCACCCCTCCACTTT. The genes are TRBV3-1 (or the pseudogene TRBV3-2) and TRBJ1-6; 7 nucleotides line up with TRBD1. This CDR3 is built from 14 residues. J lost 5 bases, V lost 5 bases, and 3 bases had no gene match. The germline V gene has CDR1 LGHDT and CDR2 YNNKEL (reference sequence).

The V and J genes are TRBV11-2 and TRBJ2-7; D possibly corresponds to TRBD2 (5 bases). Trimming removed 2 bases from V and 3 bases from J, with 14 bases in between. This CDR3 has 15 residues. In germline, CDR1 is SGHAT, CDR2 FQNNGV. CDR3: CASSLPEGTFYEQYF. CDR3 DNA: TGTGCCAGCAGCTTACCCGAGGGTACGTTCTACGAGCAGTACTTC.

The V gene is TRBV18, the J gene TRBJ2-1; 7 bases align to TRBD2. Germline V gene lookup returns CDR1 KGHSH and CDR2 LQKENI. The junction had 9 bases not matched to a gene; V was cut back by 3 bases and J by 4 bases. This CDR3 comprises 16 residues. The CDR3 DNA is TGTGCCAGCTCACCCGGCGGGACTACCCTGTACAATGAGCAGTTCTTC. Translation: CASSPGGTTLYNEQFF.

The gene calls are TRBV21-1 and TRBJ2-5; whether TRBD2, the table's D call, matches the DNA was not checked. TRBV21-1 constitutes a pseudogene. There are 14 residues in the CDR3. This CDR3 is CASSKDPTQETQYF. CDR3 DNA sequence: TGTGCCAGCAGCAAGGATCCGACTCAAGAGACCCAGTACTTC.

The gene calls are TRBV6-1 and TRBJ2-4, with TRBD1 matching 9 bases. The CDR3 consists of 16 residues. V was clipped by 1 base and J by 8 bases; unmatched bases: 9. The germline CDR1 and CDR2 sequences are MNHNS and SASEGT. CDR3 sequence reads: CASSEVKGQGWDIQYF. CDR3 in DNA: TGTGCCAGCAGTGAAGTAAAGGGACAGGGATGGGACATTCAGTACTTC.

The gene calls are TRBV13 and TRBJ2-3; D uncertain. CDR1 and CDR2 from the germline V gene are PRHDT and FYEKMQ (reference sequence). This CDR3 region has 14 residues. Trimming removed 4 bases at V and 4 bases at J, with 12 bases between. The CDR3 nucleotides read TGTGCCAGCAGCTCACCTATGAACCCAGATACGCAGTATTTT. Translation gives CASSSPMNPDTQYF.

This clone was seen once. The chain is built from TRBV11-2 and TRBJ2-1; TRBD2 matches at 13 bases. Trimming cost V 5 bases and J 7 bases; bases outside gene matches: 8. The V gene's germline CDR1 is SGHAT and CDR2 FQNNGV. This CDR3 is built from 16 residues. The CDR3 spells CASSPLTSGRRNEQFF. In nucleotides, the CDR3 is TGTGCCAGCAGCCCTTTGACTAGCGGGAGGAGAAATGAGCAGTTCTTC. The full variable domain, rest sourced from reference TRBV11-2 and TRBJ2-1, is EAGVAQSPRYKIIEKRQSVAFWCNPISGHATLYWYQQILGQGPKLLIQFQNNGVVDDSQLPKDRFSAERLKGVDSTLKIQPAKLEDSAVYLCASSPLTSGRRNEQFFGPGTRLTVL.

The gene calls are TRBV4-3 and TRBJ2-2, with 10 positions matching TRBD2. V gave up 0 bases and J gave up 7 bases; unmatched junction bases: 5. Germline CDR1 and CDR2: LGHNA and YSLEER. The CDR3 loop spans 16 amino acids. Here the CDR3 reads CASSQDRVAGGGELFF. CDR3 nucleotide sequence: TGCGCCAGCAGCCAAGATAGGGTAGCGGGGGGCGGGGAGCTGTTTTTT.

This clone was picked up a small number of times. This sequence joins TRBV20-1 and TRBJ2-2; 8 positions match TRBD2. The length of the CDR3 is 15 residues. V shed 3 bases, J shed 2 bases, and the junction held 5 bases outside the gene matches. Germline V CDR1 and CDR2: DFQATT, SNEGSKA (reference sequence). The CDR3 protein is CSASSSGGNTGELFF. For the CDR3, the DNA is TGCAGTGCTAGTTCCAGCGGGGGTAACACCGGGGAGCTGTTTTTT.

The chain uses TRBV14 and TRBJ2-7; D ambiguous. The V gene lost 6 bases and the J gene lost 5 bases, with 20 bases spanning the gap. The CDR3 totals 15 residues. Looked up from germline, CDR1 is SGHDN and CDR2 is FVKESK. In DNA form, the CDR3 reads TGTGCCAGCAGGCATGCAGCAGCCCTAGTCCACGAGCAGTACTTC. It is translated as CASRHAAALVHEQYF.